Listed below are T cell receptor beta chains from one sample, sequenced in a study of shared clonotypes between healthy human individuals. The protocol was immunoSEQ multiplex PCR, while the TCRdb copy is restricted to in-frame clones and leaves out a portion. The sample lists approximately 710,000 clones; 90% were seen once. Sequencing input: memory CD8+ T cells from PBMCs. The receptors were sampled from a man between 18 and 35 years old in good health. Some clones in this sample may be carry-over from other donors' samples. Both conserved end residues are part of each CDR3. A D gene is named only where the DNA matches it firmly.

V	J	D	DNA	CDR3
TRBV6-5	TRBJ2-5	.	TGTGCCAGCTATGGCGGTGAGACCCAGTACTTC	CASYGGETQYF
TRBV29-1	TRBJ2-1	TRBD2	TGCAGCGTGAGGCGGGAGGTGAACAATGAGCAGTTCTTC	CSVRREVNNEQFF
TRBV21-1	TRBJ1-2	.	TGTGCCAGCAGCGCAAGGGGCTACACCTTC	CASSARGYTF
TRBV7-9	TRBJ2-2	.	TGTGCCAGCAGCTTATTTACGGGAGATACCGGGGAGCTGTTTTTT	CASSLFTGDTGELFF
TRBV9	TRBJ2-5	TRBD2	TGTGCCAGCAGCGTGGGACTAGCGGGACCGCTCACGGGGGAGACCCAGTACTTC	CASSVGLAGPLTGETQYF
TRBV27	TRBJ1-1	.	TGTGCCAGCAGCCCCCGCCGGATTGAAGCTTTCTTT	CASSPRRIEAFF
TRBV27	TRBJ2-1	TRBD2	TGTGCCAGCAGTTTAAGCACAGGTGCGGGGGGCAATGAGCAGTTCTTC	CASSLSTGAGGNEQFF
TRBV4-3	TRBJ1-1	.	TGCGCCAGCAGCCAAGATCTCTATGGAGGCACTGAAGCTTTCTTT	CASSQDLYGGTEAFF
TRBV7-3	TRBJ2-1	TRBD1	TGTGCCAGCAGCTTAACAGGGGGCGAGGTGGATGAGCAGTTCTTC	CASSLTGGEVDEQFF
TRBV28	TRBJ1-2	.	TGTGCCAGCAGTTTACAGGGATTCTATGGCTACACCTTC	CASSLQGFYGYTF
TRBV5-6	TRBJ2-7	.	TGTGCCAGCAGCTTGGAACGCAGAACCTACGAGCAGTACTTC	CASSLERRTYEQYF
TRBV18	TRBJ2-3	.	TGTGCCAGCTCCCCTCGCGCGGCACGGGTTAGCACAGATACGCAGTATTTT	CASSPRAARVSTDTQYF
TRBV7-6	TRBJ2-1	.	TGTGCCAGCAGTCTAGGGTCCCGCCTAGCTTACAATGAGCAGTTCTTC	CASSLGSRLAYNEQFF
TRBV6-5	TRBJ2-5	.	TGTGCCAGCAGTTACTCGATTGGCCAGCAAGAGACCCAGTACTTC	CASSYSIGQQETQYF
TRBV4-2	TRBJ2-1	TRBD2	TGTGCCAGCAGCCTGAAGTCCGGGAGGAGCTCCTACAATGAGCAGTTCTTC	CASSLKSGRSSYNEQFF
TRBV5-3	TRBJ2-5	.	TGTGCCAGAAGCCCCCCAGCGAAGGCCCAGTACTTC	CARSPPAKAQYF
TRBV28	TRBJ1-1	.	TGTGCCAGCAGTCCAAGGATGCTGAACACTGAAGCTTTCTTT	CASSPRMLNTEAFF
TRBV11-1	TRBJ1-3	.	TGTGCCAGCAGCCTGGACAGAAGGGGAAACACCATATATTTT	CASSLDRRGNTIYF
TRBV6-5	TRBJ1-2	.	TGTGCCAGCAGCCCTCAGGACGGTTATGGCTACACCTTC	CASSPQDGYGYTF
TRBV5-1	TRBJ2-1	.	TGCGCCAGCAGCTTGGGGAGGGGGCACAGCTCCTACAATGAGCAGTTCTTC	CASSLGRGHSSYNEQFF
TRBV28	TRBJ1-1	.	TGTGCCAGCAGTTTACCGTCCCGGGGAGAAGCTTTCTTT	CASSLPSRGEAFF
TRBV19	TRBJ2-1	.	TGTGCCAGTAGTATGGGCAAGAGCTCCTACAATGAGCAGTTCTTC	CASSMGKSSYNEQFF